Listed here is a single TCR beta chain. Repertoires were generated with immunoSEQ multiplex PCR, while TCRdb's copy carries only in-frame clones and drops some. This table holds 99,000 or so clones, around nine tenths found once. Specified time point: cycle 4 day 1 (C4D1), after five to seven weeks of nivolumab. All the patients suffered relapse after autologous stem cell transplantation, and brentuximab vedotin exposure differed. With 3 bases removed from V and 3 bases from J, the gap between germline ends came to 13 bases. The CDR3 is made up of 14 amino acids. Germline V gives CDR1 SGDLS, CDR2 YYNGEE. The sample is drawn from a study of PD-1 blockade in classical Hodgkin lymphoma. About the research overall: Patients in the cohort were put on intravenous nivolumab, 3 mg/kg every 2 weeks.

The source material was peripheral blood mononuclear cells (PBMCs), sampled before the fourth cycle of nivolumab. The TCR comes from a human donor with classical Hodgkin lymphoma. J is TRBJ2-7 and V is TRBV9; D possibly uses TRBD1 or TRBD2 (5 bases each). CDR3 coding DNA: TGTGCCAGCAGCGGACACCGGGACGGCTACGAGCAGTACTTC. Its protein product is CASSGHRDGYEQYF.